This T cell receptor (beta chain) was sequenced in a study of shared clonotypes between healthy human individuals. This CDR3 contains 13 residues. Germline CDR1 reads SGHNT; CDR2 reads YENEEA. The V end lost 1 base, the J end lost 1 base, and 4 bases lay between the germline ends. A word on this clone: The identical CDR3 is also encoded by other nucleotide sequences in the sample.

Data came from immunoSEQ multiplex PCR; TCRdb stores just in-frame clones and leaves some out. The data show around 350,000 clones, about 73% seen once. Healthy and HIV-negative, the adult donors had no recent acute infections or vaccinations. This clonotype originated in a man aged 25-40 years in good health. The sample consisted of memory CD4+ T cells sorted from blood. Subset described: CD45RA-negative fraction. This chain joins TRBV11-3 and TRBJ2-5; D gene unclear. CDR3 residues: CASSLGSQETQYF. The DNA of the CDR3 is TGTGCCAGCAGCTTAGGGTCCCAAGAGACCCAGTACTTC.